A single sample is the source of the 14 T cell receptor beta chains below, sequenced in a study of T cells in Graves' hyperthyroidism and ophthalmopathy. Amplified TCR beta CDR3 regions derived from RNA transcripts. When the TCR CDR3 underwent first-round RT-PCR, the HTBI primer set was used. From the multiplex PCR reads, TCRdb called clonotypes with MiXCR, one entry per CDR3 protein. The repertoire consists of fewer than 450,000 distinct CDR3 sequences, with about a sixth occurring once and the leading ten covering approximately 35%. The source material was blood. These TCRs come from a woman in her twenties or thirties with Graves' hyperthyroidism that later progressed to Graves' ophthalmopathy.

The table lists this clonotype with many counts. The chain carries TRBV12-3 or TRBV12-4 and TRBJ1-4; perhaps TRBD1 as D (5 bases). Trimming took 4 bases from V and 3 from J, leaving 18 bases between them. The CDR3 has 17 amino acids. The CDR3 protein is CASSSGTRRGSNEKLFF. DNA of the CDR3: TGTGCCAGCAGTTCGGGGACTCGACGCGGCTCTAATGAAAAACTGTTTTTT.

This clonotype was observed many times. V and J are TRBV6-1 and TRBJ1-6, with a possible D match to TRBD1 (6 bases). The V gene's germline CDR1 is MNHNS and CDR2 SASEGT. V lost 6 bases to trimming and J lost 3 bases, with 15 bases between them. The CDR3 runs 16 residues. The CDR3 DNA is TGTGCCAGCAGGAGAGCAGGGGCTGTCTATAATTCACCCCTCCACTTT. This sequence encodes CASRRAGAVYNSPLHF.

This chain links TRBV28 with TRBJ2-5; TRBD2 might be the D (7 bases). Germline assignment: CDR1 MDHEN and CDR2 SYDVKM. V lost 11 bases and J lost 4, with 23 bases in between. CDR3 length equals 15 residues. CDR3 DNA sequence: TGTGCCTCCGTAGTTTCGGGGGGCGATCGAGAGACCCAGTACTTC. It translates to CASVVSGGDRETQYF. The full variable domain, completed using reference TRBV28 and TRBJ2-5, is DVKVTQSSRYLVKRTGEKVFLECVQDMDHENMFWYRQDPGLGLRLIYFSYDVKMKEKGDIPEGYSVSREKKERFSLILESASTNQTSMYLCASVVSGGDRETQYFGPGTRLLVL.

This clonotype was observed at least ten times. The rearrangement joins TRBV27 to TRBJ1-5; 9 bases align to TRBD1. This CDR3 has 16 residues. The ends lost 6 bases at V and 2 bases at J; junction bases unmatched: 8. Germline CDR1 MNHEY, CDR2 SMNVEV (reference sequence). The chain's CDR3 is CASRIQGATGNQPQHF. The DNA of the CDR3 is TGTGCCAGCAGAATACAGGGGGCTACTGGCAATCAGCCCCAGCATTTT.

The chain couples TRBV2 to TRBJ2-1; 12 nucleotides match TRBD2. From germline, CDR1 is SNHLY and CDR2 FYNNEI. The CDR3 runs to 15 residues. Losses at the gene ends were 10 bases for V and 10 bases for J; bases not matched to a gene: 14. The CDR3 nucleotides are TGTGCCAACAAACTAGCGGGGGGCAACCTAGGGGAGCAGTTCTTC. Its protein product is CANKLAGGNLGEQFF. Using reference TRBV2 and TRBJ2-1 for the parts outside the CDR3, the full variable domain is EPEVTQTPSHQVTQMGQEVILRCVPISNHLYFYWYRQILGQKVEFLVSFYNNEISEKSEIFDDQFSVERPDGSNFTLKIRSTKLEDSAMYFCANKLAGGNLGEQFFGPGTRLTVL.

There are many counts of this clonotype. V gene TRBV2 combines with J gene TRBJ2-7; TRBD1 aligns across 7 bases. V shed 6 bases, J shed 6 bases, and the junction held 8 bases outside the gene matches. The CDR3 sequence is 13 residues long. The germline CDR1 and CDR2 sequences are SNHLY and FYNNEI. The chain's CDR3 is CASRLTQGVEQYF. Here the CDR3 DNA reads TGTGCCAGCAGATTAACCCAGGGGGTCGAGCAGTACTTC.

Many counts were recorded for this clonotype. J is TRBJ1-2 and V is TRBV27; D may be TRBD1 (5 bases). From germline, CDR1 is MNHEY and CDR2 SMNVEV (reference sequence). This CDR3 region has 17 residues. The V end lost 1 base, the J end lost 6 bases, and 21 bases lay between the germline ends. Written as DNA, the CDR3 is TGTGCCAGCAGTTTATGGGGGAATGCCCGTACAAGGGATGGCTACACCTTC. It yields the protein CASSLWGNARTRDGYTF.

The rearrangement uses TRBV20-1 and TRBJ1-5, with D maybe TRBD1 (6 bases). V lost 3 bases and J lost 6, with 18 bases in between. Germline CDR1 DFQATT, CDR2 SNEGSKA (reference sequence). CDR3 length equals 15 residues. The CDR3 bases are TGCAGTGCTAGCTCATGGGGGCAGGAAAGTCAGCCCCAGCATTTT. Encoded protein: CSASSWGQESQPQHF.

CDR3 sequence (DNA): TGTGCCAGCAGGCTTGGACAGGGGGAAAACATTCAGTACTTC. Amino acids: CASRLGQGENIQYF. This sequence joins TRBV12-3 or TRBV12-4 and TRBJ2-4; TRBD1 aligns across 10 bases. V dropped 6 bases and J dropped 5; count of bases not matched to a gene: 4. This CDR3 has 14 amino acids.

This clonotype occurred many times. The chain has TRBV11-2 and TRBJ1-1; D may be TRBD1 (5 bases). This CDR3 has 11 residues. The V gene lost 3 bases and the J gene lost 8 bases, with 7 bases spanning the gap. Germline V CDR1 and CDR2: SGHAT, FQNNGV. CDR3: CASSLKGEAFF. For the CDR3, the DNA is TGTGCCAGCAGCTTGAAGGGGGAAGCTTTCTTT.

This clonotype was seen ten or more times. CDR3 amino acids: CASSLIQGDQPQHF. The CDR3 DNA is TGTGCCAGCAGTTTGATACAGGGGGACCAGCCCCAGCATTTT. J is TRBJ1-5 and V is TRBV12-3 or TRBV12-4; 8 bases are shared with TRBD1. Trimming removed 3 bases from V and 7 bases from J; junction bases left unmatched: 5. CDR3 length: 14 residues.

At least ten counts were recorded for this clonotype. This chain links TRBV25-1 with TRBJ2-1; 10 bases fit TRBD1. The CDR3 loop spans 14 amino acids. Trimming took 4 bases from V and 6 from J; bases not matched to a gene: 3. CDR1 and CDR2 (germline): MGHDK, SYGVNS. The DNA for the CDR3 is TGTGCCAGCAGTGGCGGACAGGGGGGCAATGAGCAGTTCTTC. Translating it yields CASSGGQGGNEQFF.

Ten or more counts support this clonotype. The chain links TRBV7-8 to TRBJ2-3; D unclear. Germline V gene lookup returns CDR1 SGHVS and CDR2 FQNEAQ. Trimming left V 3 bases short and J 5 bases short, with 12 bases between. This CDR3 contains 14 residues. CDR3 amino acids: CASSLGEFRDTQYF. CDR3 coding DNA: TGTGCCAGCAGCTTGGGCGAGTTTAGAGATACGCAGTATTTT. The entire variable domain, with the rest obtained from reference TRBV7-8 and TRBJ2-3, is as follows: GAGVSQSPRYKVAKRGQDVALRCDPISGHVSLFWYQQALGQGPEFLTYFQNEAQLDKSGLPSDRFFAERPEGSVSTLKIQRTQQEDSAVYLCASSLGEFRDTQYFGPGTRLTVL.

The chain joins TRBV2 to TRBJ1-2; D might be TRBD1 (5 bases). The CDR3 loop spans 15 amino acids. The ends were cut back, 3 bases at V and 8 bases at J, with 19 bases in the middle. From germline, CDR1 is SNHLY and CDR2 FYNNEI. CDR3 DNA sequence: TGTGCCAGCAGTGAGGGGCTGGGAGGTGATTCAGGCTACACCTTC. This encodes CASSEGLGGDSGYTF.